The present entry profiles one T cell receptor beta chain with its context. Its target is not known. The data originate from a study of cytomegalovirus exposure and HLA in healthy donors. Overall study results and limits: Later analysis identified a missense DCLRE1C variant that was linked to TCR beta V- and J-gene trimming.

The primer mix had 60 Vbeta and 13 Jbeta primers. Using immunoSEQ multiplex PCR, the repertoire was profiled, and TCRdb retains in-frame clones only, with some absent. The repertoire holds 270,000 or so clones, with 80% to 90% as singletons. The sequencing input was PBMCs. The origin of this receptor is a man aged 35 to 55 in good health and CMV-seropositive.

The CDR3 here is CASSSREGSNEQFF. CDR3 sequence (DNA): TGTGCCAGCAGCTCGCGGGAGGGGAGCAATGAGCAGTTCTTC. The V call is TRBV7-9, the J call TRBJ2-1; 9 bases are shared with TRBD2. The CDR3 contains 14 residues. Germline assignment: CDR1 SEHNR and CDR2 FQNEAQ (reference sequence). The junction had 4 bases not matched to a gene; V was cut back by 4 bases and J by 6 bases.